This is a list of T cell receptor beta chains from one sample in a study of graft-versus-host responses after intestinal transplantation. These TCRs are of unknown antigen specificity. TCRdb's copy holds only in-frame clones and misses some; the assay was immunoSEQ multiplex PCR. Of 85,000 to 100,000 clones listed, 92% are singletons. The sample was unstimulated CD4+ T cells sorted from spleen or lymph node cells, taken before intestinal transplant. The receptors were gathered from a human donor who received an intestinal transplant. CDR3s include the opening cysteine and the closing phenylalanine or tryptophan. Fields, in order: D gene, clone size, V gene, J gene, CDR3 protein, CDR3 DNA. D genes are given only for firm matches. Clone size appears in some rows only: once, few, many, or a class for an expanded clone.

d_gene: .
abundance: .
v_gene: TRBV11-1
j_gene: TRBJ2-7
CDR3aa: CASSLLPGVAYEQYF
CDR3nt: TGTGCCAGCAGCTTACTTCCCGGGGTGGCCTACGAGCAGTACTTC

d_gene: TRBD2
abundance: .
v_gene: TRBV10-1
j_gene: TRBJ2-1
CDR3aa: CASSELAGSYNEQFF
CDR3nt: TGCGCCAGCAGTGAGCTAGCGGGGTCCTACAATGAGCAGTTCTTC

d_gene: .
abundance: .
v_gene: TRBV28
j_gene: TRBJ1-1
CDR3aa: CASSLEHEAFF
CDR3nt: TGTGCCAGCAGTTTAGAACATGAAGCTTTCTTT

d_gene: .
abundance: .
v_gene: TRBV7-2
j_gene: TRBJ1-2
CDR3aa: CASSLAQTNYGYTF
CDR3nt: TGTGCCAGCAGCTTAGCGCAGACTAACTATGGCTACACCTTC

d_gene: .
abundance: .
v_gene: TRBV14
j_gene: TRBJ2-3
CDR3aa: CASSLRQRTDTQYF
CDR3nt: TGTGCCAGCAGCCTGAGACAACGCACAGATACGCAGTATTTT

d_gene: TRBD1
abundance: .
v_gene: TRBV6-4
j_gene: TRBJ1-2
CDR3aa: CASSETGTTYGYTF
CDR3nt: TGTGCCAGCAGCGAGACAGGGACAACCTATGGCTACACCTTC

d_gene: TRBD2
abundance: .
v_gene: TRBV5-1
j_gene: TRBJ2-1
CDR3aa: CASSLLAGGLDEQFF
CDR3nt: TGCGCCAGCAGCTTACTAGCGGGAGGGTTAGATGAGCAGTTCTTC

d_gene: TRBD1
abundance: .
v_gene: TRBV5-6
j_gene: TRBJ1-1
CDR3aa: CASFHRGRRTEAFF
CDR3nt: TGTGCCAGCTTCCACAGGGGGCGCAGGACTGAAGCTTTCTTT

d_gene: .
abundance: .
v_gene: TRBV15
j_gene: TRBJ1-2
CDR3aa: CATSRELGQSYGYTF
CDR3nt: TGTGCCACCAGCAGAGAACTCGGACAGAGCTATGGCTACACCTTC

d_gene: TRBD1
abundance: .
v_gene: TRBV5-1
j_gene: TRBJ2-2
CDR3aa: CASSSGQTTGELFF
CDR3nt: TGCGCCAGCAGCTCGGGACAGACCACCGGGGAGCTGTTTTTT

d_gene: TRBD2
abundance: .
v_gene: TRBV19
j_gene: TRBJ2-3
CDR3aa: CASSQHLGLAGGRDTQYF
CDR3nt: TGTGCCAGTAGTCAACACCTCGGACTAGCGGGGGGGAGAGATACGCAGTATTTT

d_gene: .
abundance: few
v_gene: TRBV2
j_gene: TRBJ1-3
CDR3aa: CASRPDRSGNTIYF
CDR3nt: TGTGCCAGCAGACCCGACAGGTCTGGAAACACCATATATTTT

d_gene: TRBD2
abundance: .
v_gene: TRBV6-6
j_gene: TRBJ2-1
CDR3aa: CASSYPRTSPGHEQFF
CDR3nt: TGTGCCAGCAGTTACCCAAGGACTAGCCCGGGCCATGAGCAGTTCTTC

d_gene: .
abundance: .
v_gene: TRBV6-1
j_gene: TRBJ2-5
CDR3aa: CASSASGTIIGTQYF
CDR3nt: TGTGCCAGCAGTGCGTCCGGGACAATAATAGGGACCCAGTACTTC

d_gene: .
abundance: .
v_gene: TRBV5-1
j_gene: TRBJ2-7
CDR3aa: CASSLADREQYF
CDR3nt: TGCGCCAGCAGCTTGGCTGACAGGGAGCAGTACTTC

d_gene: .
abundance: once
v_gene: TRBV11-3
j_gene: TRBJ2-3
CDR3aa: CASSLQGASDTQYF
CDR3nt: TGTGCCAGCAGCCTGCAGGGCGCCTCAGATACGCAGTATTTT

d_gene: .
abundance: .
v_gene: TRBV29-1
j_gene: TRBJ1-2
CDR3aa: CSVEDRQGTGYTF
CDR3nt: TGCAGCGTTGAAGATCGTCAGGGGACTGGCTACACCTTC

d_gene: .
abundance: .
v_gene: TRBV27
j_gene: TRBJ1-4
CDR3aa: CASGTRDTSGKLFF
CDR3nt: TGTGCCAGCGGAACCCGGGACACCTCTGGAAAACTGTTTTTT

d_gene: .
abundance: .
v_gene: TRBV5-1
j_gene: TRBJ1-1
CDR3aa: CASSGGTVYTEAFF
CDR3nt: TGCGCCAGCAGCGGGGGGACGGTATACACTGAAGCTTTCTTT

d_gene: .
abundance: .
v_gene: TRBV5-1
j_gene: TRBJ1-1
CDR3aa: CASSLEYRPLSPNTEAFF
CDR3nt: TGCGCCAGCAGCTTGGAATACAGACCCCTATCGCCTAACACTGAAGCTTTCTTT

d_gene: .
abundance: .
v_gene: TRBV14
j_gene: TRBJ1-6
CDR3aa: CASSFRQSYNSPLHF
CDR3nt: TGTGCCAGCAGCTTCAGACAGTCGTATAATTCACCCCTCCACTTT

d_gene: .
abundance: .
v_gene: TRBV6-5
j_gene: TRBJ2-5
CDR3aa: CASSYSIRLNQETQYF
CDR3nt: TGTGCCAGCAGTTACTCGATCAGGCTGAACCAAGAGACCCAGTACTTC

d_gene: .
abundance: .
v_gene: TRBV27
j_gene: TRBJ2-2
CDR3aa: CASSPIPRRNTGELFF
CDR3nt: TGTGCCAGCAGTCCTATCCCCCGGAGGAACACCGGGGAGCTGTTTTTT

d_gene: TRBD1
abundance: .
v_gene: TRBV30
j_gene: TRBJ1-4
CDR3aa: CAWSGQGSPNEKLFF
CDR3nt: TGTGCCTGGAGTGGACAGGGAAGCCCTAATGAAAAACTGTTTTTT

d_gene: TRBD1
abundance: .
v_gene: TRBV30
j_gene: TRBJ2-7
CDR3aa: CAWTGQGHEQYF
CDR3nt: TGTGCCTGGACGGGACAGGGCCACGAGCAGTACTTC

d_gene: .
abundance: .
v_gene: TRBV7-2
j_gene: TRBJ2-1
CDR3aa: CASSLAAGSYNEQFF
CDR3nt: TGTGCCAGCAGCTTAGCGGCGGGCTCCTACAATGAGCAGTTCTTC

d_gene: TRBD2
abundance: .
v_gene: TRBV11-2
j_gene: TRBJ2-7
CDR3aa: CASSFGLAGVSKQYF
CDR3nt: TGTGCCAGCAGCTTCGGACTAGCGGGAGTCTCCAAGCAGTACTTC

d_gene: TRBD2
abundance: .
v_gene: TRBV25-1
j_gene: TRBJ2-3
CDR3aa: CASSTAGLEGTDTQYF
CDR3nt: TGTGCCAGCAGCACCGCGGGACTAGAAGGCACAGATACGCAGTATTTT

d_gene: TRBD2
abundance: .
v_gene: TRBV5-1
j_gene: TRBJ2-1
CDR3aa: CASSLDTSGYGEQFF
CDR3nt: TGCGCCAGCAGCTTGGATACTAGCGGGTATGGTGAGCAGTTCTTC

d_gene: .
abundance: .
v_gene: TRBV7-9
j_gene: TRBJ1-1
CDR3aa: CASSLAGALNTEAFF
CDR3nt: TGTGCCAGCAGCTTAGCTGGGGCCTTGAACACTGAAGCTTTCTTT

d_gene: .
abundance: .
v_gene: TRBV30
j_gene: TRBJ2-5
CDR3aa: CACTVWETQYF
CDR3nt: TGTGCCTGTACAGTTTGGGAGACCCAGTACTTC

d_gene: .
abundance: .
v_gene: TRBV9
j_gene: TRBJ1-6
CDR3aa: CASSGPGRSNSPLHF
CDR3nt: TGTGCCAGCTCTGGTCCCGGGAGGAGTAATTCACCCCTCCACTTT

d_gene: .
abundance: .
v_gene: TRBV28
j_gene: TRBJ2-6
CDR3aa: CASSRLQGISGANVLTF
CDR3nt: TGTGCCAGCAGCCGACTACAGGGAATCTCTGGGGCCAACGTCCTGACTTTC

d_gene: .
abundance: .
v_gene: TRBV6-6
j_gene: TRBJ1-4
CDR3aa: CASSYPGGPANEKLFF
CDR3nt: TGTGCCAGCAGTTACCCGGGGGGGCCAGCTAATGAAAAACTGTTTTTT

d_gene: .
abundance: .
v_gene: TRBV4-2
j_gene: TRBJ2-7
CDR3aa: CASSQGQETYEQYF
CDR3nt: TGTGCCAGCAGCCAAGGACAGGAAACCTACGAGCAGTACTTC

d_gene: .
abundance: .
v_gene: TRBV6-6
j_gene: TRBJ2-7
CDR3aa: CASLELSTYEQYF
CDR3nt: TGTGCCAGCCTAGAACTATCAACCTACGAGCAGTACTTC

d_gene: .
abundance: .
v_gene: TRBV7-9
j_gene: TRBJ2-2
CDR3aa: CASSLNLGSGELFF
CDR3nt: TGTGCCAGCAGCTTAAACCTCGGGTCCGGGGAGCTGTTTTTT

d_gene: TRBD2
abundance: .
v_gene: TRBV5-1
j_gene: TRBJ2-1
CDR3aa: CASSAGLAGDGGKQFF
CDR3nt: TGCGCCAGCAGCGCGGGACTAGCGGGAGACGGCGGTAAGCAGTTCTTC

d_gene: TRBD2
abundance: .
v_gene: TRBV27
j_gene: TRBJ2-1
CDR3aa: CASSRLLAGGYNEQFF
CDR3nt: TGTGCCAGCAGTCGCCTACTAGCGGGGGGCTACAATGAGCAGTTCTTC

d_gene: .
abundance: .
v_gene: TRBV11-2
j_gene: TRBJ2-2
CDR3aa: CASSYTGLNTGELFF
CDR3nt: TGTGCCAGCAGCTATACAGGGCTTAACACCGGGGAGCTGTTTTTT

d_gene: .
abundance: .
v_gene: TRBV6-6
j_gene: TRBJ1-1
CDR3aa: CASSLRNTEAFF
CDR3nt: TGTGCCAGCAGCCTACGGAACACTGAAGCTTTCTTT

d_gene: .
abundance: .
v_gene: TRBV7-2
j_gene: TRBJ1-4
CDR3aa: CASSLGRGEKLFF
CDR3nt: TGTGCCAGCAGCTTAGGACGGGGTGAAAAACTGTTTTTT

d_gene: .
abundance: .
v_gene: TRBV6-5
j_gene: TRBJ1-5
CDR3aa: CASSPRDTNQPQHF
CDR3nt: TGTGCCAGCAGTCCCAGAGACACCAATCAGCCCCAGCATTTT

d_gene: TRBD2
abundance: .
v_gene: TRBV28
j_gene: TRBJ2-6
CDR3aa: CASRSGGPISGANVLTF
CDR3nt: TGTGCCAGCAGATCGGGAGGGCCCATCTCTGGGGCCAACGTCCTGACTTTC

d_gene: TRBD1
abundance: .
v_gene: TRBV9
j_gene: TRBJ2-1
CDR3aa: CASSVGDRGCNEQFF
CDR3nt: TGTGCCAGCAGCGTGGGGGACAGGGGGTGCAATGAGCAGTTCTTC

d_gene: .
abundance: once
v_gene: TRBV6-1
j_gene: TRBJ1-5
CDR3aa: CASSESRVQPQHF
CDR3nt: TGTGCCAGCAGTGAATCGAGGGTTCAGCCCCAGCATTTT

d_gene: TRBD1
abundance: .
v_gene: TRBV19
j_gene: TRBJ1-2
CDR3aa: CASTPGTGGNYGYTF
CDR3nt: TGTGCCAGTACCCCCGGGACAGGGGGGAACTATGGCTACACCTTC

d_gene: .
abundance: .
v_gene: TRBV19
j_gene: TRBJ2-3
CDR3aa: CASSIQITDTQYF
CDR3nt: TGTGCCAGTAGTATCCAGATCACAGATACGCAGTATTTT

d_gene: .
abundance: .
v_gene: TRBV7-6
j_gene: TRBJ2-7
CDR3aa: CASSRGGDTFYEQYF
CDR3nt: TGTGCCAGCAGCCGTGGGGGGGACACCTTCTACGAGCAGTACTTC

d_gene: TRBD1
abundance: .
v_gene: TRBV12-5
j_gene: TRBJ1-2
CDR3aa: CASGFGDRAGYGYTF
CDR3nt: TGTGCTAGTGGTTTTGGGGACAGGGCCGGCTATGGCTACACCTTC

d_gene: .
abundance: .
v_gene: TRBV5-1
j_gene: TRBJ2-3
CDR3aa: CASSLVGRATDTQYF
CDR3nt: TGCGCCAGCAGCTTGGTTGGGCGAGCCACAGATACGCAGTATTTT

d_gene: TRBD2
abundance: .
v_gene: TRBV4-1
j_gene: TRBJ2-7
CDR3aa: CASSQATGLDLYEQYF
CDR3nt: TGCGCCAGCAGCCAGGCAACGGGACTAGACCTGTACGAGCAGTACTTC

d_gene: .
abundance: .
v_gene: TRBV18
j_gene: TRBJ1-1
CDR3aa: CASSPGTRGEAFF
CDR3nt: TGTGCCAGCTCACCGGGCACCAGGGGTGAAGCTTTCTTT

d_gene: .
abundance: .
v_gene: TRBV5-6
j_gene: TRBJ2-7
CDR3aa: CASSLDRVYEQYF
CDR3nt: TGTGCCAGCAGCTTGGACAGGGTCTACGAGCAGTACTTC

d_gene: TRBD1
abundance: .
v_gene: TRBV4-3
j_gene: TRBJ2-3
CDR3aa: CASSQVDRASADTQYF
CDR3nt: TGCGCCAGCAGCCAAGTGGACAGGGCTAGCGCAGATACGCAGTATTTT